The rows below give T cell receptor beta chains drawn from one sample of a study of siplizumab effects on memory and regulatory T cells. Assay used: immunoSEQ multiplex PCR; TCRdb lists only in-frame clones, some missing. The profile shows about 120,000 clones, less than 95% of them singletons. The material sequenced was non-Treg CD4+ T cells sorted from blood. Receptor source: a human donor in good health. Each CDR3 is given with its conserved first and last residue. Fields, in order: J gene, clone size, V gene, CDR3 length, D gene, CDR3 DNA, CDR3 protein. The D gene is left open where the match is weak. Clone size, where shown, is once, few, many, or a class for clones that have expanded.

j_call: TRBJ2-1; clone_size: -; v_call: TRBV25-1; cdr3_length: 16; d_call: -; cdr3_nt: TGTGCCAGCCCCTATCATAGGGGGAGACCCTACAATGAGCAGTTCTTC; cdr3_aa: CASPYHRGRPYNEQFF
j_call: TRBJ2-7; clone_size: -; v_call: TRBV6-5; cdr3_length: 16; d_call: -; cdr3_nt: TGTGCCAGCAGTTACTTCGGGGTTAGCGGAGACTACGAGCAGTACTTC; cdr3_aa: CASSYFGVSGDYEQYF
j_call: TRBJ1-5; clone_size: -; v_call: TRBV2; cdr3_length: 14; d_call: -; cdr3_nt: TGTGCCACCGACGAGCAGGGTAGCAATCAGCCCCAGCATTTT; cdr3_aa: CATDEQGSNQPQHF
j_call: TRBJ1-1; clone_size: -; v_call: TRBV2; cdr3_length: 11; d_call: -; cdr3_nt: TGTGCCGACGGGACAACCGTGGAAGCTTTCTTT; cdr3_aa: CADGTTVEAFF
j_call: TRBJ2-2; clone_size: -; v_call: TRBV7-6; cdr3_length: 14; d_call: -; cdr3_nt: TGTGCCACGGGATGGGGGCGCAACACCGGGGAGCTGTTTTTT; cdr3_aa: CATGWGRNTGELFF
j_call: TRBJ1-1; clone_size: -; v_call: TRBV5-1; cdr3_length: 15; d_call: TRBD1; cdr3_nt: TGCGCCAGCAGCTTGGAGCAGGGGGCCTATACTGAAGCTTTCTTT; cdr3_aa: CASSLEQGAYTEAFF
j_call: TRBJ1-2; clone_size: -; v_call: TRBV9; cdr3_length: 14; d_call: TRBD1; cdr3_nt: TGTGCCAGCTCATCTTCAGGGGGGCTCTATGGCTACACCTTC; cdr3_aa: CASSSSGGLYGYTF
j_call: TRBJ2-3; clone_size: -; v_call: TRBV19; cdr3_length: 13; d_call: TRBD2; cdr3_nt: TGTGCCAGTAGTGCTAGCGGGGGGGATACGCAGTATTTT; cdr3_aa: CASSASGGDTQYF
j_call: TRBJ2-7; clone_size: -; v_call: TRBV5-5; cdr3_length: 14; d_call: -; cdr3_nt: TGTGCCAGCAGCTTGGGTCCCAACTCCTACGAGCAGTACTTC; cdr3_aa: CASSLGPNSYEQYF
j_call: TRBJ2-3; clone_size: -; v_call: TRBV2; cdr3_length: 16; d_call: -; cdr3_nt: TGTGCCAGCAGTCAAAACCCTGGGGGCCCCTTACGGACGCAGTATTTT; cdr3_aa: CASSQNPGGPLRTQYF
j_call: TRBJ1-5; clone_size: -; v_call: TRBV5-6; cdr3_length: 13; d_call: -; cdr3_nt: TGTGCCAGCAGCTTCCAGACCAATCAGCCCCAGCATTTT; cdr3_aa: CASSFQTNQPQHF
j_call: TRBJ1-1; clone_size: -; v_call: TRBV6-5; cdr3_length: 13; d_call: TRBD1; cdr3_nt: TGTGCCAGCAATGGACAGGGGGACACTGAAGCTTTCTTT; cdr3_aa: CASNGQGDTEAFF
j_call: TRBJ1-5; clone_size: -; v_call: TRBV11-2; cdr3_length: 15; d_call: -; cdr3_nt: TGTGCCAGCAGCCGATCAGGGTCCGGCAATCAGCCCCAGCATTTT; cdr3_aa: CASSRSGSGNQPQHF
j_call: TRBJ2-7; clone_size: -; v_call: TRBV19; cdr3_length: 14; d_call: -; cdr3_nt: TGTGCCAGTAGGGGACAAGGGGACTCCTACGAGCAGTACTTC; cdr3_aa: CASRGQGDSYEQYF
j_call: TRBJ2-7; clone_size: -; v_call: TRBV2; cdr3_length: 13; d_call: -; cdr3_nt: TGTGCCAGCAGAAGGGGGTCCTCCTACGAGCAGTACTTC; cdr3_aa: CASRRGSSYEQYF
j_call: TRBJ1-2; clone_size: -; v_call: TRBV7-2; cdr3_length: 14; d_call: -; cdr3_nt: TGTGCCAGCAGTGCGGACCCTGGAGGCTATGGCTACACCTTC; cdr3_aa: CASSADPGGYGYTF
j_call: TRBJ2-1; clone_size: -; v_call: TRBV14; cdr3_length: 14; d_call: TRBD2; cdr3_nt: TGTGCCAGCAGCCAAGACCAGCGGGGGGGGCGGCAGTTCTTC; cdr3_aa: CASSQDQRGGRQFF
j_call: TRBJ2-2; clone_size: -; v_call: TRBV7-8; cdr3_length: 19; d_call: TRBD2; cdr3_nt: TGTGCCAGCAGCTTAGTAGGGTGGGAGGGCCTCAAACGCAACGCGGAGCTGTTTTTT; cdr3_aa: CASSLVGWEGLKRNAELFF
j_call: TRBJ1-2; clone_size: -; v_call: TRBV2; cdr3_length: 12; d_call: -; cdr3_nt: TGTGCCAGCACTCTGAACCACTATGGCTACACCTTC; cdr3_aa: CASTLNHYGYTF
j_call: TRBJ1-6; clone_size: -; v_call: TRBV19; cdr3_length: 15; d_call: -; cdr3_nt: TGTGCCAGTAGTGGTCTTGGGGGAGGGAATTCACCCCTCCACTTT; cdr3_aa: CASSGLGGGNSPLHF
j_call: TRBJ2-2; clone_size: -; v_call: TRBV7-2; cdr3_length: 16; d_call: TRBD2; cdr3_nt: TGTGCCAGCAGCTTAAGCGGGGGATACAACACCGGGGAGCTGTTTTTT; cdr3_aa: CASSLSGGYNTGELFF
j_call: TRBJ2-5; clone_size: -; v_call: TRBV5-1; cdr3_length: 16; d_call: TRBD2; cdr3_nt: TGCGCCAGCAGCTTGGCGGGTAGCGGGGGAGGGGAGACCCAGTACTTC; cdr3_aa: CASSLAGSGGGETQYF
j_call: TRBJ2-5; clone_size: -; v_call: TRBV7-3; cdr3_length: 13; d_call: TRBD2; cdr3_nt: TGTGCCAGCAGCTTAAGGGAGGGAGAGACCCAGTACTTC; cdr3_aa: CASSLREGETQYF
j_call: TRBJ1-1; clone_size: -; v_call: TRBV9; cdr3_length: 15; d_call: TRBD1; cdr3_nt: TGTGCCAGCAGCACTTCGACAGGGTCTAACACTGAAGCTTTCTTT; cdr3_aa: CASSTSTGSNTEAFF
j_call: TRBJ1-5; clone_size: -; v_call: TRBV4-2; cdr3_length: 21; d_call: -; cdr3_nt: TGTGCCAGCAGCCAATGGGGGGCTGGGGCAGCTTCGGTAGCGGGCAATCAGCCCCAGCATTTT; cdr3_aa: CASSQWGAGAASVAGNQPQHF
j_call: TRBJ2-7; clone_size: once; v_call: TRBV25-1; cdr3_length: 13; d_call: -; cdr3_nt: TGTGCCAGCAAATCACCGTGGGTACACGAGCAGTACTTC; cdr3_aa: CASKSPWVHEQYF
j_call: TRBJ1-3; clone_size: -; v_call: TRBV7-9; cdr3_length: 14; d_call: -; cdr3_nt: TGTGCCAGCAGCTTAGGAGGGTCCGGAAACACCATATATTTT; cdr3_aa: CASSLGGSGNTIYF
j_call: TRBJ2-1; clone_size: -; v_call: TRBV7-6; cdr3_length: 15; d_call: -; cdr3_nt: TGTGCCAGCAGCTTACTCCGGACCCAGGGGGGGGAGCAGTTCTTC; cdr3_aa: CASSLLRTQGGEQFF
j_call: TRBJ1-2; clone_size: -; v_call: TRBV14; cdr3_length: 16; d_call: -; cdr3_nt: TGTGCCAGCAGTGCCGCAGAGGCCCCAGTAGTCTATGGCTACACCTTC; cdr3_aa: CASSAAEAPVVYGYTF
j_call: TRBJ1-5; clone_size: -; v_call: TRBV5-1; cdr3_length: 16; d_call: -; cdr3_nt: TGCGCCAGCAGCGACGGAGTAGGTGGGGACAATCAGCCCCAGCATTTT; cdr3_aa: CASSDGVGGDNQPQHF
j_call: TRBJ2-7; clone_size: -; v_call: TRBV5-4; cdr3_length: 14; d_call: -; cdr3_nt: TGTGCCAGCAGCCCGGGACGCCCCTCCTACGAGCAGTACTTC; cdr3_aa: CASSPGRPSYEQYF
j_call: TRBJ1-1; clone_size: -; v_call: TRBV27; cdr3_length: 15; d_call: -; cdr3_nt: TGTGCCAGCAGTTTATCCCCACCTTTGGGCACTGAAGCTTTCTTT; cdr3_aa: CASSLSPPLGTEAFF
j_call: TRBJ2-1; clone_size: -; v_call: TRBV7-3; cdr3_length: 13; d_call: -; cdr3_nt: TGTGCCAGCAGCCCCGCGTTTTACAGAGAGCAGTTCTTC; cdr3_aa: CASSPAFYREQFF
j_call: TRBJ2-7; clone_size: -; v_call: TRBV9; cdr3_length: 15; d_call: TRBD2; cdr3_nt: TGTGCCAGCAGCGTAGGAGCGGGATCCTCCTACGAGCAGTACTTC; cdr3_aa: CASSVGAGSSYEQYF
j_call: TRBJ1-3; clone_size: -; v_call: TRBV18; cdr3_length: 16; d_call: -; cdr3_nt: TGTGCCAGCTCACCACAGGGTTGGGTACCTGGAAACACCATATATTTT; cdr3_aa: CASSPQGWVPGNTIYF
j_call: TRBJ2-5; clone_size: -; v_call: TRBV2; cdr3_length: 14; d_call: TRBD1; cdr3_nt: TGTGCCAGCAGTCAGGACAGGGTCCAAGAGACCCAGTACTTC; cdr3_aa: CASSQDRVQETQYF
j_call: TRBJ2-1; clone_size: once; v_call: TRBV14; cdr3_length: 15; d_call: TRBD1; cdr3_nt: TGTGCCAGCAGCCCCTGGACAGGTACCTACAATGAGCAGTTCTTC; cdr3_aa: CASSPWTGTYNEQFF
j_call: TRBJ2-1; clone_size: -; v_call: TRBV6-1; cdr3_length: 15; d_call: TRBD2; cdr3_nt: TGTGCCAGCAGTGAAGCGGGGCGGGGGGGCAATGAGCAGTTCTTC; cdr3_aa: CASSEAGRGGNEQFF
j_call: TRBJ2-3; clone_size: -; v_call: TRBV11-3; cdr3_length: 14; d_call: -; cdr3_nt: TGTGCCAGCAGCTTAGGGGAGAACACAGATACGCAGTATTTT; cdr3_aa: CASSLGENTDTQYF
j_call: TRBJ1-2; clone_size: -; v_call: TRBV6-5; cdr3_length: 13; d_call: -; cdr3_nt: TGTGCCAGCAGGGTAGGAGACAGGTTTGGCTACACCTTC; cdr3_aa: CASRVGDRFGYTF
j_call: TRBJ2-3; clone_size: once; v_call: TRBV11-2; cdr3_length: 15; d_call: -; cdr3_nt: TGTGCCAGCAGCACCCGACAGGCGTCCACAGATACGCAGTATTTT; cdr3_aa: CASSTRQASTDTQYF
j_call: TRBJ2-5; clone_size: -; v_call: TRBV5-6; cdr3_length: 15; d_call: TRBD2; cdr3_nt: TGTGCCAGCAGGAACGGACTAGCGGGGGAAGAGACCCAGTACTTC; cdr3_aa: CASRNGLAGEETQYF
j_call: TRBJ2-1; clone_size: once; v_call: TRBV5-1; cdr3_length: 14; d_call: -; cdr3_nt: TGCGCCAGCAGCGGGGGAGGCTCCTACAATGAGCAGTTCTTC; cdr3_aa: CASSGGGSYNEQFF
j_call: TRBJ1-1; clone_size: -; v_call: TRBV2; cdr3_length: 15; d_call: -; cdr3_nt: TGTGCCAGCACTTCGCTCAGCACAATCAACACTGAAGCTTTCTTT; cdr3_aa: CASTSLSTINTEAFF
j_call: TRBJ1-1; clone_size: -; v_call: TRBV20-1; cdr3_length: 10; d_call: -; cdr3_nt: TGCAGTGCACTGGAAGGTGTGGCTTTCTTT; cdr3_aa: CSALEGVAFF
j_call: TRBJ2-1; clone_size: -; v_call: TRBV5-1; cdr3_length: 16; d_call: -; cdr3_nt: TGCGCCAGCAGCCCGGACCCCCTGAGCTCCTACAATGAGCAGTTCTTC; cdr3_aa: CASSPDPLSSYNEQFF
j_call: TRBJ1-5; clone_size: -; v_call: TRBV5-1; cdr3_length: 15; d_call: TRBD1; cdr3_nt: TGCGCCAGCAGCTTGGGACAGGGGTACAATCAGCCCCAGCATTTT; cdr3_aa: CASSLGQGYNQPQHF
j_call: TRBJ2-3; clone_size: -; v_call: TRBV10-2; cdr3_length: 11; d_call: -; cdr3_nt: TGCGCCGGGCAGGGGACAGATACGCAGTATTTT; cdr3_aa: CAGQGTDTQYF
j_call: TRBJ2-3; clone_size: -; v_call: TRBV7-6; cdr3_length: 15; d_call: -; cdr3_nt: TGTGCCAGCAGCTTAGAAGGGGACCCAGACGGGGGGCAGTATTTT; cdr3_aa: CASSLEGDPDGGQYF
j_call: TRBJ1-1; clone_size: -; v_call: TRBV11-2; cdr3_length: 17; d_call: TRBD1; cdr3_nt: TGTGCCAGCAGCTTAGTAGCAGGGGGCGCTTATAACACTGAAGCTTTCTTT; cdr3_aa: CASSLVAGGAYNTEAFF
j_call: TRBJ2-7; clone_size: -; v_call: TRBV18; cdr3_length: 13; d_call: -; cdr3_nt: TGTGCCAGCTCACTACCAACCATGGGCGAGCAGTACTTC; cdr3_aa: CASSLPTMGEQYF
j_call: TRBJ2-1; clone_size: once; v_call: TRBV7-9; cdr3_length: 16; d_call: TRBD2; cdr3_nt: TGTGCCAGCAGCTCGCTACTAGCGGGAGGGCCGAATGAGCAGTTCTTC; cdr3_aa: CASSSLLAGGPNEQFF
j_call: TRBJ2-7; clone_size: once; v_call: TRBV5-1; cdr3_length: 16; d_call: TRBD2; cdr3_nt: TGCGCCAGCAGCGCCGGGACTAGCGGGAGTAGGTACGAGCAGTACTTC; cdr3_aa: CASSAGTSGSRYEQYF
j_call: TRBJ2-1; clone_size: -; v_call: TRBV6-5; cdr3_length: 16; d_call: TRBD2; cdr3_nt: TGTGCCAGCAGTTACTCCGGGACTAGCGGCTACAATGAGCAGTTCTTC; cdr3_aa: CASSYSGTSGYNEQFF
j_call: TRBJ1-3; clone_size: -; v_call: TRBV4-2; cdr3_length: 17; d_call: -; cdr3_nt: TGTGCCAGCAGCCAAGCCCAGGGCCCGATCTCTGGAAACACCATATATTTT; cdr3_aa: CASSQAQGPISGNTIYF